What follows are 26 T cell receptor beta chains derived from one specimen sequenced in a study of cytomegalovirus exposure and HLA in healthy donors. In the PCR, 60 Vbeta and 13 Jbeta primers were used. The assay was immunoSEQ multiplex PCR, and TCRdb's table has in-frame clones only and misses some. This sample yields around 200,000 clones, of which around 89% are seen a single time; about 1% belongs to the top ten. Sample: PBMCs. The origin of the receptors is a woman aged 18-29 years in good health and CMV-seronegative.

The chain employs TRBV2 and TRBJ2-7, with a possible D match to TRBD2 (6 bases). The V end was cut by 9 bases, the J end by 3 bases, with 9 bases between. There are 11 residues in the CDR3. Germline CDR1 and CDR2: SNHLY and FYNNEI. The CDR3 is CASTEGYEQYF. The CDR3 region has the DNA TGTGCCAGTACGGAGGGCTACGAGCAGTACTTC.

This chain uses TRBV13 with TRBJ1-5, with 7 nucleotides matching TRBD1. With 5 bases clipped from V and 7 bases from J, the junction kept 8 bases outside the gene matches. Germline CDR1 reads PRHDT; CDR2 reads FYEKMQ (reference sequence). CDR3 length: 14 residues. CDR3 in DNA: TGTGCCAGCAGCCCAAGACAGGGCTGGCAGCCCCAGCATTTT. Protein: CASSPRQGWQPQHF.

V usage is TRBV4-3 and J usage is TRBJ2-3; no clear D. CDR1 and CDR2 (germline): LGHNA, YSLEER. The CDR3 loop spans 14 amino acids. The V gene lost 0 bases and the J gene lost 1 base, with 5 bases spanning the gap. CDR3 nucleotide sequence: TGCGCCAGCAGCCAAGAGGGCGGCACAGATACGCAGTATTTT. Translation: CASSQEGGTDTQYF.

The chain couples TRBV27 to TRBJ2-7; D is uncertain. CDR1 and CDR2 from the germline V gene are MNHEY and SMNVEV (reference sequence). Trimming pared 3 bases from V and 4 bases from J, leaving 10 bases between. This CDR3 is built from 13 residues. The CDR3 here is CASSFSDEYEQYF. CDR3 sequence (DNA): TGTGCCAGCAGTTTTTCCGATGAGTACGAGCAGTACTTC.

CDR3 nucleotides: TGTGCCAGCAGCCCTAAAGGAAAACAGGGGGCCCTCGAGCAGTACTTC. Translated, it gives CASSPKGKQGALEQYF. The V call is TRBV5-4, the J call TRBJ2-7; 9 nucleotides agree with TRBD1. The trim removed 4 bases at V and 6 bases at J, leaving 14 bases unmatched. In germline, CDR1 is SGHNT, CDR2 YYREEE (reference sequence). The CDR3 has 16 amino acids. Supplemented by reference TRBV5-4 and TRBJ2-7, the full variable domain reads ETGVTQSPTHLIKTRGQQVTLRCSSQSGHNTVSWYQQALGQGPQFIFQYYREEENGRGNFPPRFSGLQFPNYSSELNVNALELDDSALYLCASSPKGKQGALEQYFGPGTRLTVT.

V and J are TRBV27 and TRBJ2-1; TRBD2 matches at 10 bases. The V gene end was trimmed by 0 bases and the J gene end by 8 bases; junction bases not matched to a gene: 7. The V gene's germline CDR1 is MNHEY and CDR2 SMNVEV (reference sequence). The CDR3 consists of 16 residues. CDR3: CASSLSVVAGGHEQFF. CDR3 DNA: TGTGCCAGCAGTTTATCGGTGGTAGCGGGAGGTCATGAGCAGTTCTTC.

This chain connects TRBV5-1 to TRBJ2-7, with 8 positions matching TRBD2. J lost 1 base, V lost 2 bases, and 11 bases had no gene match. The CDR3 covers 17 residues. Germline V CDR1 and CDR2: SGHRS, YFSETQ. CDR3 sequence reads: CASSLLADSGSSYEQYF. The CDR3 bases are TGCGCCAGCAGCTTACTAGCGGACTCGGGTTCGTCCTACGAGCAGTACTTC.

A word on this clone: The junction departs from germline at one end; a sequencing error may be responsible. The chain is built from TRBV7-9 and TRBJ2-3; 13 bases map to TRBD2. Germline CDR1 and CDR2: SEHNR and FQNEAQ (reference sequence). This CDR3 contains 15 residues. The CDR3 here is CSSSLLAGGSDTQYF. In nucleotides, the CDR3 is TGTTCCAGCAGCTTACTAGCGGGAGGGTCAGATACGCAGTATTTT.

The chain employs TRBV14 and TRBJ2-2; D is perhaps TRBD2 (6 bases). CDR1 and CDR2 from the germline V gene are SGHDN and FVKESK. The CDR3 has 16 residues. Trimming stripped 3 bases from V and 1 base from J, with 12 bases between. In DNA form, the CDR3 reads TGTGCCAGCAGCCAGTTGGCGGGGAAGAACACCGGGGAGCTGTTTTTT. It encodes CASSQLAGKNTGELFF.

The J gene is TRBJ1-1, the V gene TRBV18; D may be TRBD1 (5 bases). Germline V CDR1 and CDR2: KGHSH, LQKENI. Trimming took off 6 bases at V and 8 bases at J, with 13 bases between the two ends. The CDR3 covers 12 residues. In nucleotides, the CDR3 is TGTGCCAGCTCTTCGGAGGGACTAGAAGCTTTCTTT. This codes for CASSSEGLEAFF. Looking up the rest from reference TRBV18 and TRBJ1-1 gives the full variable domain: NAGVMQNPRHLVRRRGQEARLRCSPMKGHSHVYWYRQLPEEGLKFMVYLQKENIIDESGMPKERFSAEFPKEGPSILRIQQVVRGDSAAYFCASSSEGLEAFFGQGTRLTVV.

The chain couples TRBV9 to TRBJ1-5, with 10 positions matching TRBD1. Germline values: CDR1 SGDLS, CDR2 YYNGEE. With 7 bases clipped from V and 7 bases from J, the junction kept 2 bases outside the gene matches. CDR3 size: 12 residues. The CDR3 sequence is CASGGQGQPQHF. The CDR3, as DNA: TGTGCCAGCGGGGGACAGGGGCAGCCCCAGCATTTT. Based on the CDR3 plus reference TRBV9 and TRBJ1-5, the full variable domain is DSGVTQTPKHLITATGQRVTLRCSPRSGDLSVYWYQQSLDQGLQFLIQYYNGEERAKGNILERFSAQQFPDLHSELNLSSLELGDSALYFCASGGQGQPQHFGDGTRLSIL.

The chain carries TRBV9 and TRBJ2-5; 8 nucleotides match TRBD2. This CDR3 has 17 residues. Trimming took 0 bases from V and 0 from J; bases not matched to a gene: 7. CDR1 is SGDLS, CDR2 YYNGEE, per germline. As DNA, the CDR3 is TGTGCCAGCAGCGTAGCTGCCCAGCGGGAGTACCAAGAGACCCAGTACTTC. It specifies CASSVAAQREYQETQYF.

The chain has TRBV29-1 and TRBJ1-2, with 10 bases identical to TRBD1. This CDR3 spans 13 amino acids. Germline CDR1 is SQVTM and CDR2 is ANQGSEA. The V segment lost 3 bases and the J segment 9 bases; nucleotides outside the gene matches: 7. As DNA, the CDR3 is TGCAGCGTTGATGGGCGGACAGGGGGTAGCTACACCTTC. This gives the protein CSVDGRTGGSYTF.

The chain combines TRBV7-2 with TRBJ2-3, with TRBD1 as a possible D gene (5 bases). The CDR3 extends over 17 amino acids. Per germline, CDR1 SGHTA and CDR2 FQGNSA. V lost 4 bases to trimming and J lost 5 bases, with 22 bases between them. CDR3 region: CASSSPWGGSLLDTQYF. CDR3 DNA: TGTGCCAGCAGCTCGCCCTGGGGCGGTAGCTTGCTAGATACGCAGTATTTT.

The rearrangement links TRBV6-5 to TRBJ2-1; 10 bases are a match to TRBD1. The CDR3 spans 14 residues. Germline CDR1 is MNHEY and CDR2 is SVGAGI. The V segment lost 3 bases and the J segment 6 bases; nucleotides outside the gene matches: 2. CDR3 residues: CASSYWTGGNEQFF. The DNA of the CDR3 is TGTGCCAGCAGTTATTGGACAGGGGGCAATGAGCAGTTCTTC.

In this sample, this clone turned up once. The chain combines TRBV28 with TRBJ1-2; no firm D call. Germline V CDR1 and CDR2: MDHEN, SYDVKM. CDR3 size: 12 residues. The V end was cut by 6 bases, the J end by 2 bases, with 7 bases between. The DNA of the CDR3 is TGTGCCAGCAGATCAGGCAACTATGGCTACACCTTC. It translates to CASRSGNYGYTF.

The chain links TRBV5-4 to TRBJ2-7; 11 positions agree with TRBD2. Germline CDR1 reads SGHNT; CDR2 reads YYREEE (reference sequence). J gave up 3 bases and V 0 bases, and 2 bases lay outside the gene matches. The CDR3 extends over 15 amino acids. This chain's CDR3 is CASSLDLAGGYEQYF. CDR3 DNA: TGTGCCAGCAGCTTGGATCTAGCGGGAGGCTACGAGCAGTACTTC.

The sample holds one count of this clone. The chain carries TRBV4-2 and TRBJ1-2; D uncertain. CDR3 length: 14 residues. The ends were cut back, 0 bases at V and 3 bases at J, with 8 bases in the middle. Germline CDR1 LGHNA, CDR2 YNFKEQ. For the CDR3, the DNA is TGTGCCAGCAGCCAAGACGACGGGTACTATGGCTACACCTTC. Translation: CASSQDDGYYGYTF.

The chain carries TRBV5-1 and TRBJ2-3, with 9 bases matching TRBD2. Germline-derived CDR1 and CDR2 are SGHRS and YFSETQ. J was trimmed by 5 bases and V by 3 bases; bases with no gene match: 7. This CDR3 has 15 residues. The CDR3 sequence is CASSSNSGGQDTQYF. DNA of the CDR3: TGCGCCAGCAGCTCTAATAGCGGGGGACAAGATACGCAGTATTTT.

The chain couples TRBV29-1 to TRBJ1-2; 11 bases agree with TRBD1. Trimming removed 1 base from V and 6 bases from J; junction bases left unmatched: 4. In germline, CDR1 is SQVTM, CDR2 ANQGSEA. CDR3 length: 14 amino acids. This chain's CDR3 is CSVEAGTGGNGYTF. Written as DNA, the CDR3 is TGCAGCGTTGAAGCCGGGACAGGGGGTAATGGCTACACCTTC.

The chain uses TRBV7-8 and TRBJ2-5, with TRBD2 matching 12 bases. Looked up from germline, CDR1 is SGHVS and CDR2 is FQNEAQ. The CDR3 covers 16 residues. The J segment lost 4 bases and the V segment lost 3 bases, leaving 6 bases of the junction unmatched. CDR3 protein: CASSLASGGGRETQYF. CDR3 sequence (DNA): TGTGCCAGCAGCTTGGCTAGCGGGGGGGGGCGAGAGACCCAGTACTTC.

J is TRBJ2-1 and V is TRBV9; the match to TRBD2 covers 13 bases. The germline V gene encodes CDR1 SGDLS and CDR2 YYNGEE. The CDR3 sequence is 15 residues long. J was trimmed by 8 bases and V by 2 bases; bases with no gene match: 4. This CDR3 reads CASSVGTSGIDEQFF. Here the CDR3 DNA reads TGTGCCAGCAGCGTTGGGACTAGCGGGATAGATGAGCAGTTCTTC.

V gene TRBV27 combines with J gene TRBJ2-5, with D possibly matching TRBD2 (6 bases). Between the trimmed V and J ends, which lost 5 bases and 5 bases, there was a span of 15 bases. The CDR3 consists of 14 residues. The germline V gene has CDR1 MNHEY and CDR2 SMNVEV (reference sequence). This chain's CDR3 is CASSTWVGGETQYF. The CDR3 DNA reads as TGTGCCAGCAGTACCTGGGTTGGAGGGGAGACCCAGTACTTC.

The CDR3: CASRHVPGGQETQYF. The CDR3 bases are TGTGCCAGCAGACACGTACCGGGAGGGCAAGAGACCCAGTACTTC. The chain links TRBV27 to TRBJ2-5, with 8 bases fitting TRBD2. The CDR3 spans 15 residues. V lost 6 bases, J lost 2 bases, and 8 bases stayed unmatched. From germline, CDR1 is MNHEY and CDR2 SMNVEV (reference sequence).

The chain carries TRBV30 and TRBJ2-7, with TRBD1 matching 11 bases. This CDR3 is 14 amino acids long. V shed 6 bases and J 1 base; nucleotides not matched to a gene: 5. Germline CDR1 and CDR2: GTSNPN and SVGIG (reference sequence). The CDR3 nucleotides read TGTGCCTGTAGGGACAGGGGGTTATCCTACGAGCAGTACTTC. Translation: CACRDRGLSYEQYF.

The rearrangement uses TRBV18 and TRBJ2-5; the D gene is possibly TRBD2 (6 bases). V shed 6 bases and J shed 1 base, with 15 bases lying between them. The germline gives CDR1 KGHSH, CDR2 LQKENI. The CDR3 is 15 residues long. The CDR3, as DNA: TGTGCCAGCTCGCCGGGAGTAGTGGGCCAAGAGACCCAGTACTTC. Protein: CASSPGVVGQETQYF.